Following are 18 T cell receptor beta chains from one sample sequenced in a study of low-dose radiotherapy and immunotherapy resistance in tumors. With TRAV- and TRBV-specific primers, first-strand cDNA was made, covering the alpha and beta chains. Over roughly 20 PCR cycles, TCRs were amplified from a constant-region primer and V-primer adapter. TCRdb re-called the reads through MiXCR, storing one row per CDR3 protein. In the table there are 8,500 to 9,500 distinct CDR3 sequences, 60% to 80% of which are singletons. Receptors were obtained from a human donor with advanced metastatic prostate, ovarian, gallbladder or colorectal cancer (not recorded which). This table probably holds off-target reads from a library built for another chain.

This clonotype was observed a few times. The chain carries TRBV12-3 or TRBV12-4 and TRBJ2-1; TRBD2 agrees at 10 bases. The length of the CDR3 is 15 residues. V lost 4 bases and J lost 5; bases outside the gene matches: 5. The CDR3 DNA is TGTGCCAGCAGTTCGGGAACTAGCGGGGACAATGAGCAGTTCTTC. It yields the protein CASSSGTSGDNEQFF.

This chain links TRBV6-6 with TRBJ2-5; 9 nucleotides line up with TRBD1. Trimming took 6 bases from V and 1 from J; bases not matched to a gene: 12. CDR3 length: 17 amino acids. Germline CDR1 reads MNHNY; CDR2 reads SVGAGI (reference sequence). The CDR3, as DNA: TGTGCCAGCAGGGATAGGCCGGGACAGGGCTTCCAAGAGACCCAGTACTTC. Translated, it gives CASRDRPGQGFQETQYF.

This clonotype was detected once. This chain uses TRBV12-3 or TRBV12-4 with TRBJ2-2, with 7 bases matching TRBD1. CDR3 length: 15 residues. Losses at the gene ends were 11 bases for V and 1 base for J; bases not matched to a gene: 10. CDR3 region: CASTPRTGNTGELFF. For the CDR3, the DNA is TGTGCCTCCACGCCCCGGACAGGGAACACCGGGGAGCTGTTTTTT.

The chain is built from TRBV21-1 and TRBJ2-3; the table's D call of TRBD2 was not tested on the DNA. TRBV21-1 represents a pseudogene. The CDR3 sequence is 15 residues long. The CDR3 region is CASSGVLVATDTQYF. DNA of the CDR3: TGTGCCAGCAGCGGAGTTCTAGTGGCGACAGATACGCAGTATTTT.

This chain joins TRBV6-6 and TRBJ1-2, with 9 nucleotides matching TRBD1. Germline CDR1 is MNHNY and CDR2 is SVGAGI (reference sequence). The CDR3 has 14 residues. The V segment lost 5 bases and the J segment 0 bases; nucleotides outside the gene matches: 1. The CDR3 loop reads CASSDRGTNYGYTF. The CDR3 DNA reads TGTGCCAGCAGTGACAGGGGGACTAACTATGGCTACACCTTC.

This clonotype was detected a few times. The chain combines TRBV5-1 with TRBJ2-7; 8 nucleotides agree with TRBD1. The germline V gene encodes CDR1 SGHRS and CDR2 YFSETQ. CDR3 size: 15 residues. The V segment lost 0 bases and the J segment 4 bases; nucleotides outside the gene matches: 6. The CDR3 region is CASSLAGTGQYEQYF. The CDR3 DNA reads TGCGCCAGCAGCTTGGCAGGGACAGGCCAGTACGAGCAGTACTTC.

This clonotype has more than one count but fewer than ten. The chain carries TRBV19 and TRBJ1-4, with 9 nucleotides matching TRBD1. J was trimmed by 5 bases and V by 4 bases; bases with no gene match: 8. This CDR3 spans 16 amino acids. Looked up from germline, CDR1 is LNHDA and CDR2 is SQIVND (reference sequence). As DNA, the CDR3 is TGTGCCAGTAGTAACACCCGGACAGGGGAAAATGAAAAACTGTTTTTT. Its translation: CASSNTRTGENEKLFF.

For this clonotype: One end of the junction is discordant with germline, which a read error may explain. The chain has TRBV15 and TRBJ1-6, with D unresolved. Looked up from germline, CDR1 is LNHNV and CDR2 is YYDKDF (reference sequence). The CDR3 has 14 amino acids. CDR3 loop: CAGASWTNAGKSTF. The DNA of the CDR3 is TGTGCAGGAGCTTCTTGGACCAATGCAGGCAAATCAACCTTT.

V usage is TRBV6-6 and J usage is TRBJ2-3; D possibly corresponds to TRBD1 (7 bases). Germline assignment: CDR1 MNHNY and CDR2 SVGAGI (reference sequence). Trimming cost V 5 bases and J 8 bases, with 17 bases left between them. The CDR3 is 14 residues long. CDR3 protein: CASSTKRQGGTQYF. For the CDR3, the DNA is TGTGCCAGCAGTACCAAACGACAGGGAGGTACGCAGTATTTT.

The chain recombines TRBV30 with TRBJ2-2; TRBD2 might be the D (5 bases). CDR3 size: 15 residues. V was clipped by 7 bases and J by 1 base, with 16 bases between them. Germline V lookup: CDR1 GTSNPN, CDR2 SVGIG (reference sequence). This chain's CDR3 is CASSSGGLNTGELFF. In DNA, the CDR3 is TGTGCCTCTAGTAGTGGCGGGTTGAACACCGGGGAGCTGTTTTTT.

V and J are TRBV14 and TRBJ2-2; possibly TRBD1 for D (6 bases). The V gene lost 3 bases and the J gene lost 7 bases, with 9 bases spanning the gap. Germline V gene data show CDR1 as SGHDN and CDR2 as FVKESK. This CDR3 is built from 13 residues. The CDR3 is CASSHPGVGELFF. The CDR3 coding sequence is TGTGCCAGCAGCCATCCAGGGGTCGGGGAGCTGTTTTTT. The full variable domain, its missing parts supplied by reference TRBV14 and TRBJ2-2, is EAGVTQFPSHSVIEKGQTVTLRCDPISGHDNLYWYRRVMGKEIKFLLHFVKESKQDESGMPNNRFLAERTGGTYSTLKVQPAELEDSGVYFCASSHPGVGELFFGEGSRLTVL.

This sequence joins TRBV5-1 and TRBJ2-2, with unresolved D. CDR3 length equals 12 residues. Germline-derived CDR1 and CDR2 are SGHRS and YFSETQ. V was pared by 4 bases and J by 7 bases, with 8 bases between. For the CDR3, the DNA is TGCGCCAGCAGCGAGGACGGCGGGGAGCTGTTTTTT. Translated: CASSEDGGELFF.

The genes are TRBV5-6 and TRBJ2-1, with D unresolved. The germline CDR1 and CDR2 sequences are SGHDT and YYEEEE. V was clipped by 1 base and J by 7 bases, with 18 bases between them. The CDR3 length is 16 residues. CDR3 loop: CASSLRSAPTTNEQFF. In DNA, the CDR3 is TGTGCCAGCAGCTTGCGCAGTGCCCCTACAACGAATGAGCAGTTCTTC.

The rearrangement joins TRBV24-1 to TRBJ2-1; D uncertain. The CDR3 is made up of 14 amino acids. Germline V gives CDR1 KGHDR, CDR2 SFDVKD. The V and J ends lost 0 bases and 5 bases respectively, with 7 bases between them. In DNA, the CDR3 is TGTGCCACCAGTGATTTGGGGTCGAACAATGAGCAGTTCTTC. It is translated as CATSDLGSNNEQFF.

This clonotype was seen a handful of times. The rearrangement joins TRBV10-3 to TRBJ2-1, with D perhaps TRBD2 (6 bases). Trimming removed 2 bases at V and 11 bases at J, with 16 bases between. The CDR3 loop spans 14 amino acids. Germline V gives CDR1 ENHRY, CDR2 SYGVKD. The DNA of the CDR3 is TGTGCCATCAGTGAGGGGGAGCAGGCGGGGAAGCAGTTCTTC. Its protein is CAISEGEQAGKQFF.

This clonotype was counted between two and nine times. The chain recombines TRBV2 with TRBJ1-2; D is uncertain. This CDR3 is 12 amino acids long. Germline V lookup: CDR1 SNHLY, CDR2 FYNNEI. Trimming took 9 bases from V and 4 from J, leaving 12 bases between them. The CDR3 nucleotides are TGTGCCAGTCACCGAATAACCTATGGCTACACCTTC. Its translation: CASHRITYGYTF.

The rearrangement joins TRBV29-1 to TRBJ2-3; tentatively, D is TRBD1 or TRBD2 (5 bases each). This CDR3 spans 12 amino acids. With 8 bases removed from V and 2 bases from J, the gap between germline ends came to 11 bases. Germline lookup yields CDR1 SQVTM and CDR2 ANQGSEA. This CDR3 is CSHLGVTDTQYF. The CDR3 nucleotides are TGCAGCCATCTGGGGGTCACAGATACGCAGTATTTT.

This rearrangement joins TRBV2 to TRBJ1-1; a possible D gene is TRBD1 (5 bases). Trimming took 7 bases from V and 5 from J, leaving 11 bases between them. Per the germline V gene, CDR1 is SNHLY and CDR2 is FYNNEI. The length of the CDR3 is 12 residues. CDR3 in DNA: TGTGCCAGCAACGGGGCGCAGACTGAAGCTTTCTTT. It specifies CASNGAQTEAFF.